The 25 T cell receptor beta chains in this list originate from one sample, sequenced in a study of blood T cell repertoires in COVID-19. Using immunoSEQ multiplex PCR, the repertoire was profiled, and TCRdb retains in-frame clones only, with some absent. The table records 150,000 to 200,000 clones, more than 70% of them present only once. The specimen sequenced was PBMCs or T cells enriched from blood (not recorded which). These receptor sequences come from a man aged 35-49 years who had recovered from COVID-19.

V gene TRBV7-3 combines with J gene TRBJ1-2; no firm D call. Germline loops: CDR1 SGHTA, CDR2 FQGTGA. The CDR3 contains 13 residues. Trimming took 0 bases from V and 7 from J, leaving 9 bases between them. CDR3 bases: TGTGCCAGCAGCTTAACCGGGAGAGGTGGCTACACCTTC. Protein sequence: CASSLTGRGGYTF.

V is TRBV4-1 and J is TRBJ2-5; TRBD1 aligns across 10 bases. The junction had 17 bases not matched to a gene; V was cut back by 2 bases and J by 5 bases. This CDR3 comprises 19 residues. Germline loops: CDR1 MGHRA, CDR2 YSYEKL. CDR3 residues: CASSQLTAFGQGDWETQYF. In nucleotides, the CDR3 is TGCGCCAGCAGCCAACTAACGGCTTTCGGACAGGGGGATTGGGAGACCCAGTACTTC.

The genes are TRBV18 and TRBJ2-5; perhaps TRBD2 as D (6 bases). Looked up from germline, CDR1 is KGHSH and CDR2 is LQKENI. V dropped 0 bases and J dropped 5 bases, with 10 bases sitting between them. The CDR3 has 14 amino acids. DNA of the CDR3: TGTGCCAGCTCACCACCGGGGGGTCGGGAGACCCAGTACTTC. Its protein product is CASSPPGGRETQYF.

This clone was recorded once. The chain recombines TRBV18 with TRBJ1-1; 9 bases line up with TRBD1. Per the germline V gene, CDR1 is KGHSH and CDR2 is LQKENI. V was clipped by 6 bases and J by 10 bases; unmatched bases: 6. CDR3 size: 12 residues. CDR3 residues: CASSGQGEVAFF. The CDR3 region has the DNA TGTGCCAGCTCGGGACAGGGAGAGGTAGCTTTCTTT.

The rearrangement uses TRBV7-3 and TRBJ2-1; D possibly corresponds to TRBD2 (5 bases). V lost 0 bases and J 8 bases, leaving 14 bases between the germline ends. The germline CDR1 and CDR2 sequences are SGHTA and FQGTGA. The CDR3 runs to 15 residues. The CDR3 region has the DNA TGTGCCAGCAGCTTAACCCTAGCCCGAGCCCATGAGCAGTTCTTC. Residues: CASSLTLARAHEQFF.

The CDR3 loop is CASSPPHQGVRGYTF. CDR3 nucleotide sequence: TGCGCCAGCAGCCCCCCCCACCAGGGTGTGCGTGGCTACACCTTC. The chain has TRBV4-1 and TRBJ1-2, with D possibly matching TRBD1 (5 bases). With 4 bases removed from V and 7 bases from J, the gap between germline ends came to 19 bases. The germline V gene has CDR1 MGHRA and CDR2 YSYEKL. This CDR3 has 15 residues.

This clone was seen only a few times. This chain links TRBV6-4 with TRBJ2-1; TRBD2 aligns across 7 bases. Germline CDR1 reads MRHNA; CDR2 reads SNTAGT. This CDR3 has 15 amino acids. Losses at the gene ends were 4 bases for V and 3 bases for J; bases not matched to a gene: 6. CDR3: CASSVSLADYNEQFF. CDR3 DNA sequence: TGTGCCAGCAGTGTCAGTCTAGCGGACTACAATGAGCAGTTCTTC.

This sequence joins TRBV5-6 and TRBJ1-1, with 7 bases that match TRBD1. Per the germline V gene, CDR1 is SGHDT and CDR2 is YYEEEE. With 2 bases clipped from V and 5 bases from J, the junction kept 12 bases outside the gene matches. The CDR3 is 16 residues long. CDR3 DNA: TGTGCCAGCAGCTTAGCTACTAGGGGGCGCCGGACTGAAGCTTTCTTT. Translation: CASSLATRGRRTEAFF.

This chain uses TRBV6-2 or TRBV6-3 with TRBJ2-7; D unresolved. The V gene's germline CDR1 is MNHEY and CDR2 SVGEGT. The CDR3 loop spans 14 amino acids. Trimming cost V 2 bases and J 1 base, with 9 bases left between them. The CDR3 region has the DNA TGTGCCAGCAGTTACGGAGCAGCTTCCTACGAGCAGTACGTC. Translating it yields CASSYGAASYEQYV.

The V call is TRBV5-6, the J call TRBJ2-3, with a tentative D call TRBD2 (5 bases). This CDR3 comprises 15 residues. Trimming took 0 bases from V and 6 from J, leaving 14 bases between them. Germline V gene lookup returns CDR1 SGHDT and CDR2 YYEEEE. The CDR3 reads CASSLGGLGGDTQYF. The DNA of the CDR3 is TGTGCCAGCAGCTTGGGCGGGCTAGGCGGGGATACGCAGTATTTT.

This chain joins TRBV19 and TRBJ2-3; D might be TRBD2 (5 bases). V was trimmed by 4 bases and J by 0 bases, leaving 8 bases between them. CDR3 length: 14 amino acids. CDR1 and CDR2 (germline): LNHDA, SQIVND (reference sequence). CDR3 amino acids: CASSTSSSTDTQYF. The CDR3 DNA follows: TGTGCCAGTAGTACCTCTAGCAGCACAGATACGCAGTATTTT. The full variable domain, with the rest looked up from reference TRBV19 and TRBJ2-3, is DGGITQSPKYLFRKEGQNVTLSCEQNLNHDAMYWYRQDPGQGLRLIYYSQIVNDFQKGDIAEGYSVSREKKESFPLTVTSAQKNPTAFYLCASSTSSSTDTQYFGPGTRLTVL.

The chain recombines TRBV5-1 with TRBJ2-3; TRBD2 is a possible D gene (7 bases). The CDR3 loop spans 17 amino acids. CDR1 SGHRS and CDR2 YFSETQ come from the germline V gene. The ends were cut back, 4 bases at V and 2 bases at J, with 20 bases in the middle. CDR3 nucleotides: TGCGCCAGCAGCCCCGGAGGGGGGGGCGTTACCACAGATACGCAGTATTTT. Protein product: CASSPGGGGVTTDTQYF.

The J gene is TRBJ2-3, the V gene TRBV12-5, with D perhaps TRBD2 (6 bases). This CDR3 has 17 residues. Germline V lookup: CDR1 LGHNT, CDR2 FRNRAP. The V end was cut by 3 bases, the J end by 2 bases, with 18 bases between. CDR3: CASGFAGKGPITDTQYF. CDR3 in DNA: TGTGCTAGTGGTTTCGCGGGGAAGGGACCAATCACAGATACGCAGTATTTT.

The chain has TRBV29-1 and TRBJ1-4, with 8 bases lining up with TRBD1. Per germline, CDR1 SQVTM and CDR2 ANQGSEA. The CDR3 is made up of 15 amino acids. The J segment lost 11 bases and the V segment lost 1 base, leaving 12 bases of the junction unmatched. DNA for the CDR3: TGCAGCGTTGAAGTAGGACAGGGCCCGACCCGGAAACTGTTTTTT. This gives the protein CSVEVGQGPTRKLFF.

J is TRBJ1-5 and V is TRBV6-6; D ambiguous. Trimming left V 4 bases short and J 3 bases short, with 13 bases between. Germline CDR1 is MNHNY and CDR2 is SVGAGI (reference sequence). The CDR3 consists of 15 residues. CDR3 region: CASSSGSNYNQPQHF. CDR3 DNA: TGTGCCAGCAGTTCCGGGTCAAATTACAATCAGCCCCAGCATTTT.

The genes are TRBV21-1 and TRBJ1-3; the table's D call of TRBD1 was not tested on the DNA. TRBV21-1 is a listed pseudogene. CDR3 size: 13 residues. Here the CDR3 reads CVDRGPLLNTIYF. CDR3 bases: TGTGTCGACAGGGGCCCCCTCCTAAACACCATATATTTT.

The chain uses TRBV4-2 and TRBJ2-3, with 7 bases fitting TRBD1. The junction had 9 bases not matched to a gene; V was cut back by 4 bases and J by 2 bases. The CDR3 runs 16 residues. Per germline, CDR1 LGHNA and CDR2 YNFKEQ. The CDR3 protein is CASSPTRTGATDTQYF. In DNA, the CDR3 is TGTGCCAGCAGCCCTACCCGGACAGGCGCCACAGATACGCAGTATTTT.

The rearrangement links TRBV6-5 to TRBJ1-1, with D tentatively TRBD1 (5 bases). V lost 2 bases and J 8 bases, leaving 12 bases between the germline ends. The CDR3 contains 13 residues. Looked up from germline, CDR1 is MNHEY and CDR2 is SVGAGI. CDR3 nucleotides: TGTGCCAGCAGTTACCCGGCGACAGCAGAAGCTTTCTTT. Its protein is CASSYPATAEAFF.

The J gene is TRBJ1-4, the V gene TRBV3-1 (or the pseudogene TRBV3-2), with D maybe TRBD1 (5 bases). The CDR3 is 15 residues long. From germline, CDR1 is LGHDT and CDR2 YNNKEL (reference sequence). Trimming cost V 4 bases and J 8 bases, with 17 bases left between them. CDR3 coding DNA: TGTGCCAGCAGCCGGTTCGGGGGAGCGTGGGAAAAACTGTTTTTT. Protein sequence: CASSRFGGAWEKLFF.

J is TRBJ2-5 and V is TRBV5-1; D perhaps matches TRBD1 (6 bases). The CDR3 consists of 15 residues. Trimming shortened V by 2 bases and J by 3 bases, and 14 bases separated the two germline ends. The germline CDR1 and CDR2 sequences are SGHRS and YFSETQ. The CDR3 reads CASSFPQGTEETQYF. The CDR3 bases are TGCGCCAGCAGCTTTCCCCAGGGGACCGAAGAGACCCAGTACTTC.

The CDR3 loop is CASSTGTAVRVPLHF. The CDR3 DNA is TGTGCCAGCTCCACCGGGACAGCTGTCCGCGTCCCCCTCCACTTT. The chain recombines TRBV18 with TRBJ1-6; 7 nucleotides agree with TRBD1. Losses at the gene ends were 6 bases for V and 13 bases for J; bases not matched to a gene: 15. Germline lookup yields CDR1 KGHSH and CDR2 LQKENI. The CDR3 is made up of 15 amino acids.

This chain uses TRBV19 with TRBJ1-2; D not resolved. This CDR3 is built from 19 residues. In germline, CDR1 is LNHDA, CDR2 SQIVND (reference sequence). Trimming pared 1 base from V and 3 bases from J, leaving 24 bases between. The DNA for the CDR3 is TGTGCCAGTAGTATAGTAGTAGGCCGCGGTCCGCTACTAGACTATGGCTACACCTTC. Translating it yields CASSIVVGRGPLLDYGYTF.

This clone has only a few counts. The chain has TRBV9 and TRBJ2-3, with D hard to call. With 0 bases removed from V and 3 bases from J, the gap between germline ends came to 5 bases. The CDR3 is 13 residues long. CDR1 and CDR2 (germline): SGDLS, YYNGEE. The CDR3 here is CASSVVPTDTQYF. The CDR3 DNA sequence: TGTGCCAGCAGCGTAGTTCCAACAGATACGCAGTATTTT.

The chain combines TRBV5-4 with TRBJ1-1; D may be TRBD1 (5 bases). Trimming stripped 4 bases from V and 0 bases from J, with 16 bases between. Germline V lookup: CDR1 SGHNT, CDR2 YYREEE (reference sequence). This CDR3 is 16 amino acids long. CDR3: CASSQPVGGMNTEAFF. The CDR3 coding sequence is TGTGCCAGCAGCCAACCGGTCGGGGGGATGAACACTGAAGCTTTCTTT.

The rearrangement joins TRBV24-1 to TRBJ1-2; D ambiguous. V lost 1 base and J 4 bases, leaving 9 bases between the germline ends. Looked up from germline, CDR1 is KGHDR and CDR2 is SFDVKD. The CDR3 is 14 residues long. The CDR3 DNA reads TGTGCCACCAGTGATTTAAGGCGAGGCTATGGCTACACCTTC. It specifies CATSDLRRGYGYTF.